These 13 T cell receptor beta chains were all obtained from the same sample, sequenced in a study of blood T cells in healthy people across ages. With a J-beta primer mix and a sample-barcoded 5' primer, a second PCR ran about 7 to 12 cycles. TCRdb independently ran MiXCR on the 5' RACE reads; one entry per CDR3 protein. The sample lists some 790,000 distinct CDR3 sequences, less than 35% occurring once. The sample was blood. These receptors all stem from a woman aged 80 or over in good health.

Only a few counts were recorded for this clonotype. The CDR3 DNA sequence: TGTGCCAGCAGTACTCACAGGGGGCGCGGGGTTGAAGCTTTCTTT. This gives the protein CASSTHRGRGVEAFF. The chain recombines TRBV12-3 or TRBV12-4 with TRBJ1-1; TRBD1 aligns across 9 bases. The CDR3 sequence is 15 residues long. The V gene end was trimmed by 5 bases and the J gene end by 7 bases; junction bases not matched to a gene: 11.

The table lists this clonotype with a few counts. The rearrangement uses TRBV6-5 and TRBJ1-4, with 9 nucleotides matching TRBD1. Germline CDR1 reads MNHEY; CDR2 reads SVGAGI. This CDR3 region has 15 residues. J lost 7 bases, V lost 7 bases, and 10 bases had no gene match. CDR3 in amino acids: CASTHSQGASEKLFF. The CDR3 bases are TGTGCCAGCACCCACTCACAGGGGGCTTCTGAAAAACTGTTTTTT.

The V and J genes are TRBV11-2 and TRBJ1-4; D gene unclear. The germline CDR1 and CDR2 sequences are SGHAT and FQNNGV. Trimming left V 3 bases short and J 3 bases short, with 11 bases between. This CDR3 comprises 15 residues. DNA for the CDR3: TGTGCCAGCAGCTTGGCCGGACGGGCTAATGAAAAACTGTTTTTT. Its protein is CASSLAGRANEKLFF. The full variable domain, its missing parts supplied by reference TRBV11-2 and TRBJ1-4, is EAGVAQSPRYKIIEKRQSVAFWCNPISGHATLYWYQQILGQGPKLLIQFQNNGVVDDSQLPKDRFSAERLKGVDSTLKIQPAKLEDSAVYLCASSLAGRANEKLFFGSGTQLSVL.

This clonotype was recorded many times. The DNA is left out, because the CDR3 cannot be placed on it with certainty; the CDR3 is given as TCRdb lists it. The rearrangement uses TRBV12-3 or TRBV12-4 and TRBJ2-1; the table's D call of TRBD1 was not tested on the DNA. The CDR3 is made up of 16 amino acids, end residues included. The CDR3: CASSLALVGIGTKGFF.

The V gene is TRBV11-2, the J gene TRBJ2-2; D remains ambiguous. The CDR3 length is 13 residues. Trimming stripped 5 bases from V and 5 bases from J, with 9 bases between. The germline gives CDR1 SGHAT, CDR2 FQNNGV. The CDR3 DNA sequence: TGTGCCAGCAGCCCAAGTCCGACCGGGGAGCTGTTTTTT. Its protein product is CASSPSPTGELFF.

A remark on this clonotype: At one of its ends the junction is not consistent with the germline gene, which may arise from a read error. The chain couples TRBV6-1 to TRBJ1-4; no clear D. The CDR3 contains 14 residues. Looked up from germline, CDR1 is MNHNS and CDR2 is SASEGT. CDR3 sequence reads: CASCLDATNEKLFF. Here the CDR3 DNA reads TGCGCCAGCTGCTTGGATGCAACTAATGAAAAACTGTTTTTT.

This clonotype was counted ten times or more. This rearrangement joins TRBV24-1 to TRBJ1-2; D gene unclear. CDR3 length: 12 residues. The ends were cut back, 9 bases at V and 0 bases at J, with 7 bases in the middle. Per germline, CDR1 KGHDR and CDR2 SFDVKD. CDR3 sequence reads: CATQAANYGYTF. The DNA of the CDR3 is TGTGCCACCCAGGCAGCTAACTATGGCTACACCTTC.

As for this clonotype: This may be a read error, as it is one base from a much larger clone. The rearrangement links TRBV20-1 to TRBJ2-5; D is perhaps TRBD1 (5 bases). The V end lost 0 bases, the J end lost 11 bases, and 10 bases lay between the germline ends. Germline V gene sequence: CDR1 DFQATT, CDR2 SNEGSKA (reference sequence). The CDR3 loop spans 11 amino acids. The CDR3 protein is CSAREDNEQYF. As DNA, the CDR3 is TGCAGTGCTAGAGAGGACAATGAGCAGTACTTC.

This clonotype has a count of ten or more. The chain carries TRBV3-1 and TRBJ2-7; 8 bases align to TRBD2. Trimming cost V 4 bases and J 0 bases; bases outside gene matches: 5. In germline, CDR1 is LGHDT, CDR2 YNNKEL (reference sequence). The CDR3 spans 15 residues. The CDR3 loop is CASSRSGASSYEQYF. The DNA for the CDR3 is TGTGCCAGCAGCCGTAGCGGGGCCAGCTCCTACGAGCAGTACTTC.

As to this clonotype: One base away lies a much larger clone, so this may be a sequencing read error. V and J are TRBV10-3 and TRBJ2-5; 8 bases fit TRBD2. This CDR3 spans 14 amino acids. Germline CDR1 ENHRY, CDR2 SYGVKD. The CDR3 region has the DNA TGTACCATCAGTGAGGCGGGGGGAAGAGAGACCCAGTACTTC. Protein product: CTISEAGGRETQYF.

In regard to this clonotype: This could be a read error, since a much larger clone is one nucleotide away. CDR3 coding DNA: TGTGCCAGCAGCTTGGGGACCTCCTACAATGAGCAGTACTTC. The encoded protein is CASSLGTSYNEQYF. The gene calls are TRBV7-9 and TRBJ2-1, with D possibly called TRBD1 or TRBD2 (5 bases each). The J call could be wrong; TRBJ2-7 is a better fit for the DNA end. The CDR3 spans 14 residues. Germline V gene lookup returns CDR1 SEHNR and CDR2 FQNEAQ (reference sequence).

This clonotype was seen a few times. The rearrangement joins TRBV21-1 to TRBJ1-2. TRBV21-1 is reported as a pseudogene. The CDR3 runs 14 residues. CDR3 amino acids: CASSTSYEDYGYTF. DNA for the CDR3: TGTGCCAGCAGCACGTCTTATGAGGACTATGGCTACACCTTC.

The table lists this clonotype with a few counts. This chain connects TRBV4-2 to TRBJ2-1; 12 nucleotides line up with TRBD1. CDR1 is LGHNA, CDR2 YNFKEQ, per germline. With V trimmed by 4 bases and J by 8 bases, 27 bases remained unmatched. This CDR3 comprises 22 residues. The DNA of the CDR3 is TGTGCCAGCAGCCGGGACAGGGGGCGTAGGGGACTGGCGGGGGTACACCCTCATGAGCAGTTCTTC. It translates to CASSRDRGRRGLAGVHPHEQFF.